A selection of T cell receptor beta chains follows, all from one sample in a study of blood T cells in healthy people across ages. TCRdb reanalysed the 5' RACE reads using MiXCR and keeps one entry per CDR3 protein. Of 1.5 million to 2 million distinct CDR3 sequences in the sample, about 49% are singletons; the top ten hold over 2%. The sample was blood. All receptors derive from a woman between 35 and 50 years old in good health. CDR3s include the opening cysteine and the closing phenylalanine or tryptophan. The D gene is left open where the match is weak. The listing skips clone size in some rows; elsewhere it reads once, few, many or a size class.

v_call	j_call	d_call	clone_size	cdr3_nt	cdr3_aa
TRBV5-1	TRBJ2-3	TRBD1	-	TGCGCCAGCAGCTTGGCGCCAGGGGGCAAGTATTTT	CASSLAPGGKYF
TRBV6-5	TRBJ1-4	-	-	TGTGCCAGCAGTTATGGACAGCAAAATGAAAAACTGTTTTTT	CASSYGQQNEKLFF
TRBV6-1	TRBJ1-4	TRBD1	few	TGTGCCAGCAGTGTCACAGGGGGCTACGTTGAAAAACTGTTTTTT	CASSVTGGYVEKLFF
TRBV12-3/TRBV12-4	TRBJ1-1	TRBD1	-	TGTGCCAGCAGTCCCCTATCCTCGGACAGGCTAAACACTGAAGCTTTCTTT	CASSPLSSDRLNTEAFF
TRBV29-1	TRBJ2-7	-	-	TGCAGCGTTGATTTAGGAGGGGGACCCTACGAGCAGTACTTC	CSVDLGGGPYEQYF
TRBV9	TRBJ2-5	-	-	TGTGCCAGCAGCGTAAACCCCCGGGACCAAGAAGAGACCCAGTACTTC	CASSVNPRDQEETQYF
TRBV28	TRBJ2-7	-	-	TGTGCCAGCAGCCTGGGGAGGTCGCGTCTTAACGAGCAGTACTTC	CASSLGRSRLNEQYF
TRBV29-1	TRBJ2-5	TRBD1	few	TGCAGCGTTGATTGGACAGGGGATCCCACCGAGACCCAGTACTTC	CSVDWTGDPTETQYF
TRBV12-3/TRBV12-4	TRBJ2-5	TRBD1	few	TGTGCCAGCAGAGAGAGGGACAGCCTCCGGCAGACCCAGTACTTC	CASRERDSLRQTQYF
TRBV4-2	TRBJ2-3	-	few	TGTGCCAGCAGCCGACACCCTAACACAGATACGCAGTATTTT	CASSRHPNTDTQYF
TRBV15	TRBJ2-3	-	few	TGTGCCACCAGCACCTTTGGGACCGGTGGTTACACAGATACGCAGTATTTT	CATSTFGTGGYTDTQYF
TRBV3-1	TRBJ2-5	-	-	TGTGCCAGCAACCAAGTTCAGGGACTGCAAGAGACCCAGTACTTC	CASNQVQGLQETQYF
TRBV28	TRBJ1-2	-	-	TGTGCCAGCAGTTTAACAGAAAGGACCTATGGCTACACCTTC	CASSLTERTYGYTF
TRBV4-2	TRBJ2-3	TRBD2	-	TGTGCCAGCAGCCAAGGTGTCCGGGAGGCTTCCACAGATACGCAGTATTTT	CASSQGVREASTDTQYF
TRBV4-3	TRBJ2-1	-	-	TGCGCCAGCAGCCAAGGGGGAGTTCCTGATTCGAGGTACAATGAGCAGTTCTTC	CASSQGGVPDSRYNEQFF
TRBV20-1	TRBJ1-5	-	-	TGCAGTGCTCCCGGGACGTCGGGTCAGCCCCAGCATTTT	CSAPGTSGQPQHF
TRBV20-1	TRBJ2-5	-	-	TGCAGTGCTGGAAGGGGGGTCGGGGAGACCCAGTACTTC	CSAGRGVGETQYF
TRBV9	TRBJ2-1	TRBD1	-	TGTGCCAGCAGCGGTCGCACAGGGGTCAATGAGCAGTTCTTC	CASSGRTGVNEQFF
TRBV21-1	TRBJ1-6	-	few	TGTGCCAGCAGAGGCTTATATAATTCACCCCTCCACTTT	CASRGLYNSPLHF
TRBV21-1	TRBJ2-5	-	-	TGTGCCAGCAGCAAAGTGGAACAGGGGGCTTGTGAGCAGTACTTC	CASSKVEQGACEQYF
TRBV7-2	TRBJ1-2	TRBD1	-	TGTGCCAGCAGCCCCCCGGACAGGGGTGGAGGCTACACCTTC	CASSPPDRGGGYTF
TRBV18	TRBJ2-1	TRBD1	-	TGTGCCAGCTCACCACCGAGGGGACAGAAAGACAATGAGCAGTTCTTC	CASSPPRGQKDNEQFF
TRBV4-2	TRBJ2-3	TRBD2	-	TGTGCCAGCAGCCAAGATTGGCCTCTAGCGGTGGATACGCAGTATTTT	CASSQDWPLAVDTQYF
TRBV5-1	TRBJ2-3	-	-	TGCGCCAGCAGCTTGGTTGGGGGGGCCAATGCGGATACGCAGTATTTT	CASSLVGGANADTQYF
TRBV25-1	TRBJ2-7	TRBD1	-	TGTGCCAGCAGTGGGTTAGGGACAGGGGGCTTCAACGAGCAGTACTTC	CASSGLGTGGFNEQYF
TRBV3-1	TRBJ1-6	-	-	TGTGCCAGCCAAGGGGCAAGGAATTCACCCCTCCACTTT	CASQGARNSPLHF
TRBV11-2	TRBJ2-3	-	few	TGTGCCACGACCCCGTCCACAGTCACAGATACGCAGTATTTT	CATTPSTVTDTQYF
TRBV20-1	TRBJ2-3	-	-	TGCAGTGCCGCATCAGGCCCCACAGATACGCAGTATTTT	CSAASGPTDTQYF
TRBV6-1	TRBJ1-4	-	-	TGTGCCAGCAGTGAAGCGCTTGGCAGGGCTAATGAAAAACTGTTTTTT	CASSEALGRANEKLFF
TRBV4-2	TRBJ2-3	-	-	TGTGCCAGCAGCCAAGATCGTACAGAGGGAGCTACAGATACGCAGTATTTT	CASSQDRTEGATDTQYF
TRBV27	TRBJ2-1	TRBD2	few	TGTGCCAGCAGTTTTAATAGCGGGGGGGCCTACAATGAGCAGTTCTTC	CASSFNSGGAYNEQFF
TRBV6-2/TRBV6-3	TRBJ2-7	-	few	TGTGCCAGCAGTTCGAGGGGGAAACTCTCCTACGAGCAGTACTTC	CASSSRGKLSYEQYF
TRBV4-1	TRBJ2-2	TRBD1	-	TGCGCCAGCAGCCGGGACAGGGGTGTTGCCACCGGGGAGCTGTTTTTT	CASSRDRGVATGELFF
TRBV6-2/TRBV6-3	TRBJ2-3	TRBD2	few	TGTGCCAGCATCCCTAGCGGGGGTTCATTAGATACGCAGTATTTT	CASIPSGGSLDTQYF
TRBV7-8	TRBJ2-3	TRBD1	few	TGTGGGGCCGGGACAGGGGGTCCAGATACGCAGTATTTT	CGAGTGGPDTQYF
TRBV7-6	TRBJ2-3	TRBD2	few	TGTGCCAGCAGCTTGGGCGGGGGATCTAGCACAGATACGCAGTATTTT	CASSLGGGSSTDTQYF
TRBV29-1	TRBJ1-2	-	few	TGCAGCGTCTGGGGGGGACACCTAAACTATGGCTACACCTTC	CSVWGGHLNYGYTF
TRBV20-1	TRBJ1-2	-	few	TGCAGTGCAAGGGGTGCCGCTGGACAGTCAAGCTATGGCTACACCTTC	CSARGAAGQSSYGYTF
TRBV6-5	TRBJ2-1	TRBD2	-	TGTGCCAGCAGTTACTCGGGGACTAGCGGGGGTGGGCATGAGCAGTTCTTC	CASSYSGTSGGGHEQFF
TRBV12-3/TRBV12-4	TRBJ1-4	-	-	TGTGCCAGCAGTTTGCAGGACCCTAATGAAAAACTGTTTTTT	CASSLQDPNEKLFF
TRBV3-1	TRBJ2-5	-	-	TGTGCCAGCAGCCCTAAACTAGTTTCACCAGAGACCCAGTACTTC	CASSPKLVSPETQYF
TRBV28	TRBJ1-2	-	once	TGTGCCAGCAGGAGTTGGGGTGATGGCTATGGCTACACCTTC	CASRSWGDGYGYTF
TRBV7-9	TRBJ2-7	-	-	TGTGCCAGCAGCTTAGCGATAGGGTGGGAGCAGTACTTC	CASSLAIGWEQYF
TRBV4-2	TRBJ2-1	-	once	TGTGCCAGCAGCCAAGCGAACGGGGCGGACAATGAGCAGTTCTTC	CASSQANGADNEQFF
TRBV12-3/TRBV12-4	TRBJ2-1	-	few	TGTGCCAGCAGTTTGGGGAGTTACTACAATGAGCAGTTCTTC	CASSLGSYYNEQFF
TRBV6-5	TRBJ1-2	-	-	TGTGCCAGCAGTTACGTTGGCCAGATGAGCTATGGCTACACCTTC	CASSYVGQMSYGYTF
TRBV12-3/TRBV12-4	TRBJ1-2	-	-	TGTGCCAGCAACCGGGGAAACTATGGCTACACCTTC	CASNRGNYGYTF
TRBV5-1	TRBJ2-5	-	once	TGCGCCAGCAAACAGAGGGAGGCGGCGGAGACCCAGTACTTC	CASKQREAAETQYF
TRBV6-5	TRBJ1-4	-	-	TGTGCCAGCAGTTACTCCCGGAGAAATGAAAAACTGTTTTTT	CASSYSRRNEKLFF
TRBV6-6	TRBJ2-5	-	-	TGTGCCAGCACCGACGTGACCCGGGAGACCCAGTACTTC	CASTDVTRETQYF
TRBV20-1	TRBJ1-2	TRBD1	few	TGCAGTGCGGAGGACAGGGTCTATGGCTACACCTTC	CSAEDRVYGYTF